The rows below give T cell receptor beta chains drawn from one sample of a study of T cell changes during pregnancy in multiple sclerosis. Measured with immunoSEQ multiplex PCR; TCRdb has only the in-frame clones, and not every one. This table holds tens of thousands of clones, about nine tenths found once. Material: CD4+ T cells from peripheral blood mononuclear cells, obtained in the third trimester of pregnancy. These receptors were collected from a female donor in good health, enrolled as a control in a pregnancy study. Each CDR3 is given with its conserved first and last residue. D genes are given only for firm matches. Only part of the rows carry a size: once, few, many, or a class if the clone is expanded.

size,D,V,J,CDR3,DNA
.,.,TRBV2,TRBJ1-5,CASSDDSNQPQHF,TGTGCCAGCAGTGATGACAGTAATCAGCCCCAGCATTTT
.,TRBD2,TRBV7-9,TRBJ2-5,CASSRTSGRAPLQETQYF,TGTGCCAGCAGCCGGACTAGCGGGAGGGCTCCACTCCAAGAGACCCAGTACTTC
.,TRBD1,TRBV6-5,TRBJ2-5,CASSYDRVQETQYF,TGTGCCAGCAGTTACGACAGGGTCCAAGAGACCCAGTACTTC
.,.,TRBV28,TRBJ1-2,CASSRSGYSGYTF,TGTGCCAGCAGTCGATCGGGGTATTCCGGCTACACCTTC
few,TRBD2,TRBV6-1,TRBJ2-5,CASSTLAGGPETQYF,TGTGCCAGCAGTACACTAGCGGGGGGGCCAGAGACCCAGTACTTC
.,TRBD2,TRBV28,TRBJ2-3,CRGEDTQYF,TGCCGGGGGGAAGATACGCAGTATTTT
once,TRBD2,TRBV5-6,TRBJ2-3,CASSPMTSGGFTDTQYF,TGTGCCAGCAGCCCTATGACTAGCGGGGGCTTCACAGATACGCAGTATTTT
few,TRBD2,TRBV5-6,TRBJ2-5,CASSSRWDSGVQTQYF,TGTGCCAGCAGCTCCCGGTGGGATAGCGGGGTACAGACCCAGTACTTC
.,.,TRBV18,TRBJ1-4,CASSPAGATNEKLFF,TGTGCCAGCTCACCCGCCGGGGCAACTAATGAAAAACTGTTTTTT
once,TRBD2,TRBV11-2,TRBJ2-7,CASSLLAGSYEQYF,TGTGCCAGCAGCTTACTAGCGGGTTCCTACGAGCAGTACTTC
.,.,TRBV28,TRBJ2-7,CASSPSSYEQYF,TGTGCCAGCAGTCCATCCTCCTACGAGCAGTACTTC
.,.,TRBV2,TRBJ1-5,CASQTGRNQPQHF,TGTGCCAGCCAGACAGGCCGAAATCAGCCCCAGCATTTT
.,.,TRBV29-1,TRBJ1-2,CSVNRGANYGYTF,TGCAGCGTTAATCGGGGGGCTAACTATGGCTACACCTTC
.,.,TRBV5-1,TRBJ2-5,CASSLTRQEQYF,TGCGCCAGCAGCTTGACCAGACAAGAACAGTACTTC
.,TRBD2,TRBV28,TRBJ2-5,CASRPQPGLADQETQYF,TGTGCCAGCAGACCCCAACCGGGACTAGCGGACCAAGAGACCCAGTACTTC
.,TRBD2,TRBV7-9,TRBJ2-3,CASILAGGGGADTQYF,TGTGCCAGCATTCTAGCGGGGGGAGGAGGGGCAGATACGCAGTATTTT
few,.,TRBV6-4,TRBJ1-1,CASRLEENTEAFF,TGTGCCAGCAGGCTCGAGGAAAACACTGAAGCTTTCTTT
.,TRBD1,TRBV6-5,TRBJ1-2,CASSYSGTGYYGYTF,TGTGCCAGCAGTTACTCCGGGACAGGGTACTATGGCTACACCTTC
.,TRBD2,TRBV5-1,TRBJ2-3,CASSWTSGGLSTDTQYF,TGCGCCAGCAGCTGGACTAGCGGGGGTTTGAGCACAGATACGCAGTATTTT
.,.,TRBV7-9,TRBJ2-3,CASSSTLADTQYF,TGTGCCAGCAGCTCCACGCTAGCAGATACGCAGTATTTT
.,.,TRBV6-5,TRBJ1-3,CASSSGGTGNTIYF,TGTGCCAGCAGTTCCGGGGGGACTGGAAACACCATATATTTT
.,TRBD1,TRBV28,TRBJ1-1,CASSFLGTAIEAFF,TGTGCCAGCAGCTTTCTCGGGACAGCAATCGAAGCTTTCTTT
few,TRBD1,TRBV7-9,TRBJ1-6,CASSLAGTGAVYNSPLHF,TGTGCCAGCAGCTTAGCGGGGACAGGGGCTGTCTATAATTCACCCCTCCACTTT
.,.,TRBV5-1,TRBJ2-6,CASSPDSLAGANVLTF,TGCGCCAGCAGCCCGGACAGTTTAGCTGGGGCCAACGTCCTGACTTTC
.,.,TRBV5-1,TRBJ2-3,CASSLASTDTQYF,TGCGCCAGCAGCTTGGCGAGTACAGATACGCAGTATTTT
.,.,TRBV5-6,TRBJ1-6,CASSSGIYNSPLHF,TGTGCCAGCAGCTCAGGGATATATAATTCACCCCTCCACTTT
few,.,TRBV27,TRBJ1-1,CASSFSRDTEAFF,TGTGCCAGCAGTTTCAGCAGGGACACTGAAGCTTTCTTT
.,TRBD2,TRBV2,TRBJ2-5,CASSDGLAGIQTQYF,TGTGCCAGCAGTGATGGCCTAGCGGGGATTCAGACCCAGTACTTC
.,.,TRBV7-2,TRBJ1-5,CASSLEGPLVSMQPQHF,TGTGCCAGCAGCTTAGAGGGGCCTCTGGTTTCCATGCAGCCCCAGCATTTT
.,TRBD1,TRBV7-8,TRBJ2-5,CASSVGQGGETQYF,TGTGCCAGCAGCGTAGGACAGGGTGGTGAGACCCAGTACTTC
.,.,TRBV2,TRBJ1-1,CASSDQGQPRGNQAFF,TGTGCCAGCAGTGATCAGGGGCAGCCGAGGGGGAACCAAGCTTTCTTT
.,TRBD1,TRBV6-1,TRBJ1-5,CASSDRDRGNQPQHF,TGTGCCAGCAGTGACCGGGACAGGGGGAATCAGCCCCAGCATTTT
.,TRBD1,TRBV11-1,TRBJ2-7,CASSTDRGEFYEQYF,TGTGCCAGCAGCACCGACAGGGGGGAATTCTACGAGCAGTACTTC
once,TRBD1,TRBV30,TRBJ1-6,CAWSPGQGANSPLHF,TGTGCCTGGAGTCCCGGACAGGGTGCGAATTCACCCCTCCACTTT
once,.,TRBV5-1,TRBJ2-7,CASSPQTAVSSYEQYF,TGCGCCAGCAGCCCACAGACAGCAGTTAGCTCCTACGAGCAGTACTTC
.,TRBD1,TRBV7-9,TRBJ1-2,CASSLVQGVLYGYTF,TGTGCCAGCAGCTTAGTCCAGGGGGTACTCTATGGCTACACCTTC
.,.,TRBV5-1,TRBJ1-4,CASSPMGPGNEKLFF,TGCGCCAGCAGCCCTATGGGGCCGGGTAATGAAAAACTGTTTTTT
.,.,TRBV27,TRBJ1-5,CASSLDWDQPQHF,TGTGCCAGCAGCCTCGACTGGGATCAGCCCCAGCATTTT